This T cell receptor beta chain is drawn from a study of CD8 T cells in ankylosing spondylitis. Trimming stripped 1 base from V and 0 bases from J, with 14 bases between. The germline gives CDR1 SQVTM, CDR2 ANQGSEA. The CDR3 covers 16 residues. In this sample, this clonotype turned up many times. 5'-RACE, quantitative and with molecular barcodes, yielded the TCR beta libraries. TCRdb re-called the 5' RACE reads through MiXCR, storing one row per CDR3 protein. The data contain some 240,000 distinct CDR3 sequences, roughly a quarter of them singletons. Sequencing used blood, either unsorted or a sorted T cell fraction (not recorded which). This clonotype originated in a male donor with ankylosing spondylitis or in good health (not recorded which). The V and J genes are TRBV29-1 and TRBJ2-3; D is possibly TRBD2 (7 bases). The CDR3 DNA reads TGCAGCGTTGAAGTGTGGGGCGGGGGCAGCACAGATACGCAGTATTTT. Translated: CSVEVWGGGSTDTQYF.